The subject of this entry is one TCR beta chain. Authors' methods: Reference gene primers were amplified, and this amplification served to estimate nucleated cell counts. Produced via immunoSEQ multiplex PCR; TCRdb's table is partial and in-frame only. The D gene and trimming were derived from the DNA, and the V and J assignments and clone size from that table. The sample lists 65,000 to 95,000 clones; about 80% were seen once. The data were obtained in a study of blood T cell repertoires in COVID-19. Study-wide context: Sites across the United States, Italy and Spain contributed samples from acute and convalescent COVID-19. T cells, B-cell-depleted T cells, or PBMCs supplied cDNA or gDNA.

CDR1 is LNHDA and CDR2 is SQIVND in the germline V gene (reference sequence). This CDR3 comprises 12 residues. The rearrangement uses TRBV19 and TRBJ1-2; D uncertain. The end of the DNA is better explained by TRBJ2-1, so the J call may be wrong. Sequencing was performed on peripheral blood. This TCR was sampled from a woman aged 40 to 49 with active or convalescent COVID-19. CDR3 coding DNA: TGTGCCAGTAGCCCAACACCAATGAGACAGTTCTTC. Its protein is CASSPTPMRQFF.